The clone carrying this T cell receptor (beta chain) was counted many times. Its antigen remains unknown. TCRdb redid the calling of the 5' RACE reads with MiXCR, one entry per CDR3 protein. This sample has 240,000 or so distinct CDR3 sequences, with around 10% found just once. This CDR3 has 16 residues. Germline CDR1 reads SEHNR; CDR2 reads FQNEAQ (reference sequence). V shed 1 base and J shed 5 bases, with 17 bases lying between them. The sample comes from a study of T-cell memory formation after mild COVID-19. Study-level background: Clusters of TCRs were largely donor specific.

Study-wide findings and caveats: That cross-reactive memory joined was suggested by some responding clones appearing in pre-infection memory. The main location of contracting CD4+ clones was CM and EM, and that of contracting CD8+ clones was EMRA. Clones that shrank (day 15 to 85) were balanced CD4/CD8, whereas later expanders leaned CD4+.

The sample comprised PBMCs or a T cell subset sorted from them (not recorded which). This clonotype originated in a man younger than 35 who had mild COVID-19 (a few samples of this study predate the infection). Cell type and time point are not known. The rearrangement uses TRBV7-9 and TRBJ2-5, with D unresolved. The CDR3 coding sequence is TGTGCCAGCAGCTTAGGACTCCTCAACTCCGGCGAGACCCAGTACTTC. This codes for CASSLGLLNSGETQYF.